Following are 8 T cell receptor beta chains from one sample sequenced in a study of early T cells in non-severe SARS-CoV-2 infection. TCRdb called the 5' RACE reads again in MiXCR, with one record for every CDR3 protein. This sample has about 60,000 distinct CDR3 sequences, with 8.5% to 10% found just once. The specimen sequenced was whole blood. The receptor source for this set is an adult who was a healthcare worker with PCR-confirmed SARS-CoV-2 infection or an uninfected control (not recorded which).

This clonotype was recorded at least ten times. The rearrangement joins TRBV11-1 to TRBJ2-1; D is possibly TRBD1 or TRBD2 (5 bases each). Germline V gene lookup returns CDR1 SGHAT and CDR2 FQDESV (reference sequence). CDR3 length equals 15 residues. The V end lost 5 bases, the J end lost 9 bases, and 20 bases lay between the germline ends. DNA of the CDR3: TGTGCCAGCAGCCTTAGCCCGGGACCCCGTGGTGAGCAGTTCTTC. Translating it yields CASSLSPGPRGEQFF.

Ten or more counts support this clonotype. The chain carries TRBV6-2 or TRBV6-3 and TRBJ1-1; D is possibly TRBD1 (5 bases). With 3 bases removed from V and 1 base from J, the gap between germline ends came to 18 bases. Per germline, CDR1 MNHEY and CDR2 SVGEGT. This CDR3 has 17 residues. The CDR3 DNA reads as TGTGCCAGCAGTTATGAGACCGGGGGGATCAAGAACACTGAAGCTTTCTTT. Translated: CASSYETGGIKNTEAFF.

As to this clonotype: A read error is possible here, since a much larger clone lies one base away. The chain links TRBV3-1 to TRBJ1-3, with D hard to call. The CDR3 has 12 amino acids. CDR1 and CDR2 from the germline V gene are LGHDT and YNNKEL (reference sequence). The DNA for the CDR3 is TGTGCCAGTAGGGCCTCTGGAAACATCATATATTTT. It encodes CASRASGNIIYF.

This clonotype was picked up many times. The chain has TRBV11-1 and TRBJ2-2, with 8 bases lining up with TRBD1. The length of the CDR3 is 15 residues. Trimming took 5 bases from V and 6 from J; bases not matched to a gene: 8. CDR1 is SGHAT, CDR2 FQDESV, per germline (reference sequence). Here the CDR3 reads CASSTGQGLAGELFF. The CDR3 DNA reads TGTGCCAGCAGCACTGGACAGGGTTTGGCCGGGGAGCTGTTTTTT.

CDR3 bases: TGCAGCGTTGCGGGGGAGCCTGGGGCCAACGTCCTGACTTTC. Encoded protein: CSVAGEPGANVLTF. The chain couples TRBV29-1 to TRBJ2-6, with D possibly TRBD2 on 6 matching bases. Germline V gives CDR1 SQVTM, CDR2 ANQGSEA. V dropped 4 bases and J dropped 2 bases, with 9 bases sitting between them. This CDR3 spans 14 amino acids.

This clonotype has just a few counts. The J gene is TRBJ1-3, the V gene TRBV12-3 or TRBV12-4; D remains ambiguous. The length of the CDR3 is 14 residues. The V gene lost 4 bases and the J gene lost 9 bases, with 16 bases spanning the gap. The CDR3 loop reads CASSYEGKGSTIYF. CDR3 nucleotide sequence: TGTGCCAGCAGTTACGAAGGGAAGGGTAGCACCATATATTTT.

This clonotype was seen repeatedly, ten times or more. The CDR3 DNA is TGTGCCAGCAGCCCCGCTCGGGAGACCCAGTACTTC. Protein sequence: CASSPARETQYF. The chain carries TRBV7-2 and TRBJ2-5; no clear D. Germline V gene sequence: CDR1 SGHTA, CDR2 FQGNSA. CDR3 length: 12 amino acids. Trimming removed 5 bases at V and 5 bases at J, with 9 bases between.

This clonotype was seen repeatedly, ten times or more. The CDR3 region has the DNA TGTGCCAGCAGTTTATTCACGGGACCAGATACGCAGTATTTT. Encoded protein: CASSLFTGPDTQYF. V is TRBV12-3 or TRBV12-4 and J is TRBJ2-3; either TRBD1 or TRBD2 may fit D (5 bases each). Trimming took off 2 bases at V and 4 bases at J, with 10 bases between the two ends. The CDR3 extends over 14 amino acids.